Listed below are T cell receptor beta chains from one sample, sequenced in a study of control samples from healthy donors and cancer patients. The repertoire was sequenced with immunoSEQ multiplex PCR; TCRdb's copy has only in-frame clones and lacks some. Of around 100,000 clones listed, 88% were seen once; the top ten hold around an eighth. The sequenced sample was blood. The receptors come from a woman in her sixties or seventies in good health. The CDR3 runs from the conserved cysteine through the conserved F or W. A D gene is named only where the DNA matches it firmly. Some rows mark clone size as missing; the rest say once, few, many or name a class of expanded clone.

TGCGCCAGCAGCCCGGGACTAGCGGGGCCTAACACCGGGGAGCTGTTTTTT,CASSPGLAGPNTGELFF,once,TRBD2,TRBV5-1,TRBJ2-2
TGTGCCAGCAGTTACGGGGTGTGGACCTACGAGCAGTACTTC,CASSYGVWTYEQYF,once,-,TRBV6-6,TRBJ2-7
TGTGCCAGCAGCTCATTCCCCCGAGGACAGACCCAAGAGACCCAGTACTTC,CASSSFPRGQTQETQYF,-,-,TRBV7-2,TRBJ2-5
TGCGCCAGCAGCTCACGGATCGGGGTCGGAACTGAAGCTTTCTTT,CASSSRIGVGTEAFF,-,-,TRBV5-1,TRBJ1-1
TGTGCCAGCAGTATAACAGGGGGCAGGGATTCACCCCTCCACTTT,CASSITGGRDSPLHF,-,TRBD1,TRBV6-5,TRBJ1-6
TGTGCCAGCAGCGGCAACTACGAGCAGTACTTC,CASSGNYEQYF,-,-,TRBV2,TRBJ2-7
TGTGCCAGCAGTTCCTCTGGTCCGGGCAATCAGCCCCAGCATTTT,CASSSSGPGNQPQHF,-,-,TRBV7-2,TRBJ1-5
TGTGCCAGCAGCCCGGGTCAGCCCCAGCATTTT,CASSPGQPQHF,-,-,TRBV2,TRBJ1-5
TGCAGTGCTAGTCGGGATGGCGGGCGCGAACGGAATGAGCAGTTCTTC,CSASRDGGRERNEQFF,-,-,TRBV20-1,TRBJ2-1
TGTGCCAGCAGCTCCCCCCGAGATACGCAGTATTTT,CASSSPRDTQYF,-,-,TRBV5-5,TRBJ2-3
TGTGCCAGCAGTTTAAACAAAGGGTACGAGCAGTACTTC,CASSLNKGYEQYF,once,-,TRBV12-3/TRBV12-4,TRBJ2-7
TGTGCCAGCAGCTCCGGGTCCTCCGGCGAGCAGTACTTC,CASSSGSSGEQYF,-,-,TRBV11-3,TRBJ2-7
TGCGCCAGCAGACAGGGACACGATAATTCACCCCTCCACTTT,CASRQGHDNSPLHF,-,-,TRBV5-1,TRBJ1-6
TGTGCCAGCAGCTTAGACAGGGGGCTCTACAATGAGCAGTTCTTC,CASSLDRGLYNEQFF,-,TRBD1,TRBV7-2,TRBJ2-1
TGTGCCAGCAGTTTTGGACAGGTGAACACTGAAGCTTTCTTT,CASSFGQVNTEAFF,few,TRBD1,TRBV6-5,TRBJ1-1
TGCGCCAGCAGCTTGGGGGGGGGAACGGGGGCAGGAGAGACCCAGTACTTC,CASSLGGGTGAGETQYF,-,-,TRBV5-1,TRBJ2-5
TGTGCCAGTAGCAGGACAGGGGTGAACTCTGGAAACACCATATATTTT,CASSRTGVNSGNTIYF,few,TRBD1,TRBV19,TRBJ1-3
TGTGCCAGCAGTTTTCAGGGGTGGCGGAACACTGAAGCTTTCTTT,CASSFQGWRNTEAFF,-,-,TRBV6-5,TRBJ1-1
TGTGCCAGCAGCCCCAGGGGGCAACCTAATGAAAAACTGTTTTTT,CASSPRGQPNEKLFF,few,TRBD1,TRBV7-9,TRBJ1-4
TGTGCCAGCTCTGCGAGCCCAGGGGGGGGCGCATCTGAAGCTTTCTTT,CASSASPGGGASEAFF,-,TRBD1,TRBV18,TRBJ1-1
TGTGCCAGCTCACCGCAGGGGGATAGCAATCAGCCCCAGCATTTT,CASSPQGDSNQPQHF,-,TRBD1,TRBV18,TRBJ1-5
TGTGCCAGTTTTGGACAGAGATACCCCTCTGGAAACACCATATATTTT,CASFGQRYPSGNTIYF,-,-,TRBV19,TRBJ1-3
TGCGCCAGCAGTTTGGCTTGGAGAGAGACCCAGTACTTC,CASSLAWRETQYF,-,-,TRBV4-1,TRBJ2-5
TGTGCCACTAGAGGGGGTCTAACTAATGAAAAACTGTTTTTT,CATRGGLTNEKLFF,-,-,TRBV10-3,TRBJ1-4
TGTGCCAGCAGTTACACTTGGGGCCTTAGCTCCTACGAGCAGTACTTC,CASSYTWGLSSYEQYF,once,-,TRBV6-2/TRBV6-3,TRBJ2-7
TGTGCCAGCGGCCGCACCGGGACTAGCGGGGGGGCCCGAGATACGCAGTATTTT,CASGRTGTSGGARDTQYF,-,TRBD2,TRBV14,TRBJ2-3
TGTGCCAGCAGTGAACTCGGGACAGGGGTAAGGGATACGCAGTATTTT,CASSELGTGVRDTQYF,-,TRBD1,TRBV25-1,TRBJ2-3
TGCAGTGCTAGTCCTTGGGGCGGGAGGGCCAATGAGCAGTTCTTC,CSASPWGGRANEQFF,-,TRBD2,TRBV20-1,TRBJ2-1
TGTGCCTGGAGCGAGGCCGGGACGGGGGGCAGAAACACCATATATTTT,CAWSEAGTGGRNTIYF,-,-,TRBV30,TRBJ1-3
TGTGCCAGCAGCGCCCGACAGTGGGATTCACCCCTCCACTTT,CASSARQWDSPLHF,-,-,TRBV7-2,TRBJ1-6
TGTGCCAGCGAAAGGAGGTCTGCGGATTCGTACCAAGAGACCCAGTACTTC,CASERRSADSYQETQYF,-,-,TRBV2,TRBJ2-5
TGTGCCAGTAGTACTGACAGGAGCTTCTCTGGAAACACCATATATTTT,CASSTDRSFSGNTIYF,-,-,TRBV19,TRBJ1-3
TGTGCCAGCAGTTCTAGCGGGAGGGCCGGATGGGAGACCCAGTACTTC,CASSSSGRAGWETQYF,-,TRBD2,TRBV7-9,TRBJ2-5
TGTGCCAGCAGCCGTCCCCCCATTGGCGGAAACACCATATATTTT,CASSRPPIGGNTIYF,-,-,TRBV14,TRBJ1-3
TGTGCCACCAGCACCCTACAGGGGGCAGGTTCACCCCTCCACTTT,CATSTLQGAGSPLHF,once,TRBD1,TRBV15,TRBJ1-6
TGTGCCAGCAGCTTAGGGACTCCGGGAATGCCCCAGCATTTT,CASSLGTPGMPQHF,-,-,TRBV7-2,TRBJ1-5
TGTGCCAGCACCGCTACAGGGGTCAGGGGGAACACTGAAGCTTTCTTT,CASTATGVRGNTEAFF,once,TRBD1,TRBV6-6,TRBJ1-1
TGCAGTGCCGGGACCACAGATACGCAGTATTTT,CSAGTTDTQYF,-,-,TRBV20-1,TRBJ2-3